This TCR beta chain was observed in a study of identical twins. Study-level findings and limits: Analyses based on zero insertions could be partly confounded by invariant MAIT and iNKT cells. Those out-of-frame alpha sequences shared by twins showed an excess of low generation probability.

The CDR3 covers 13 residues. Trimming pared 5 bases from V and 2 bases from J, leaving 10 bases between. Germline V gene sequence: CDR1 SEHNR, CDR2 FQNEAQ (reference sequence). MiXCR was run by TCRdb on the 5' RACE reads, yielding one entry per CDR3 protein. This sample has approximately 260,000 distinct CDR3 sequences, with about 8% found just once. Notes on this clonotype: Its antigen is unknown.

Every sampled donor was Caucasian and healthy. The data were also submitted as part of a second study, on yellow fever vaccine responses in identical twins. That source notes: In identical twins, vaccine T cell responses appeared partly shared and partly individual.

The sequenced sample was CD8+ T cells sorted from blood. This clonotype originated in a woman in her late teens or twenties in good health. V usage is TRBV7-9 and J usage is TRBJ2-7; D is perhaps TRBD1 (5 bases). The CDR3 sequence: CASSPVGAYEQYF. For the CDR3, the DNA is TGTGCCAGCAGCCCCGTAGGGGCCTACGAGCAGTACTTC.